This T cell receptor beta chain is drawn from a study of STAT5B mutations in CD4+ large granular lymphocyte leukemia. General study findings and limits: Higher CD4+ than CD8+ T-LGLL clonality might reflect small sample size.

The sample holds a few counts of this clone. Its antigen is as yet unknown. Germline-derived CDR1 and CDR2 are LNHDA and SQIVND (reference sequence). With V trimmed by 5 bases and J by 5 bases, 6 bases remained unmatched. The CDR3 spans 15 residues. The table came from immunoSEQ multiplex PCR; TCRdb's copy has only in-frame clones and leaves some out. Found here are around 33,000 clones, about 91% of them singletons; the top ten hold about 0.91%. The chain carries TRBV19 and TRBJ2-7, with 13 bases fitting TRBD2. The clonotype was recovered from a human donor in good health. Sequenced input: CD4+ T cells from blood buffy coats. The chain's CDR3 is CASSEWTSGGDEQYF. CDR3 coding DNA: TGTGCCAGTAGTGAGTGGACTAGCGGGGGTGACGAGCAGTACTTC.